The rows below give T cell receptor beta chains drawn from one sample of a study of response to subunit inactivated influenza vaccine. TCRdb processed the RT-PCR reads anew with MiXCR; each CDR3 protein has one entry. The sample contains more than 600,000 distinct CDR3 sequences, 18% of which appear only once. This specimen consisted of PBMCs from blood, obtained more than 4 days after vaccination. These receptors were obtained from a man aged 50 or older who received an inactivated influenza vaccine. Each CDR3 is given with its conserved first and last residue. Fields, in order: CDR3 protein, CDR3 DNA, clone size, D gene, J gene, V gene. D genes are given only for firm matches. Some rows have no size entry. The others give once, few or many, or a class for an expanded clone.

CDR3 protein: CASNPGGDGELFF; CDR3 DNA: TGTGCCAGCAACCCAGGGGGCGACGGGGAGCTGTTTTTT; clone size: NA; D gene: TRBD1; J gene: TRBJ2-2; V gene: TRBV2
CDR3 protein: CASSLILGAGGTDTQYF; CDR3 DNA: TGTGCCAGCAGCCTGATTTTAGGTGCGGGGGGCACAGATACGCAGTATTTT; clone size: NA; D gene: TRBD2; J gene: TRBJ2-3; V gene: TRBV5-5
CDR3 protein: CASSFRRRPYEQYF; CDR3 DNA: TGTGCCAGCAGTTTTCGCCGCAGGCCCTACGAGCAGTACTTC; clone size: NA; D gene: NA; J gene: TRBJ2-7; V gene: TRBV12-3/TRBV12-4
CDR3 protein: CARSRTSGSYEQYF; CDR3 DNA: TGTGCCAGGTCCCGGACTAGCGGGAGTTACGAGCAGTACTTC; clone size: NA; D gene: TRBD2; J gene: TRBJ2-7; V gene: TRBV27
CDR3 protein: CAIKDQRASGEQYF; CDR3 DNA: TGTGCCATCAAGGACCAGCGGGCTTCGGGAGAGCAGTACTTC; clone size: few; D gene: NA; J gene: TRBJ2-7; V gene: TRBV10-3
CDR3 protein: CASSRTGGGLADTQYF; CDR3 DNA: TGTGCCAGCAGCCGGACAGGTGGGGGGCTTGCAGATACGCAGTATTTT; clone size: once; D gene: NA; J gene: TRBJ2-3; V gene: TRBV5-4
CDR3 protein: CASSVQETQYF; CDR3 DNA: TGCGCCAGCAGCGTACAAGAGACCCAGTACTTC; clone size: many; D gene: NA; J gene: TRBJ2-5; V gene: TRBV5-1
CDR3 protein: CASSSAGQGSETQYF; CDR3 DNA: TGTGCCAGCAGTTCGGCGGGACAGGGGTCGGAGACCCAGTACTTC; clone size: NA; D gene: TRBD1; J gene: TRBJ2-5; V gene: TRBV6-2/TRBV6-3
CDR3 protein: CGTGLAGASWNEQFF; CDR3 DNA: TGCGGAACCGGACTAGCGGGAGCTTCGTGGAATGAGCAGTTCTTC; clone size: NA; D gene: TRBD2; J gene: TRBJ2-1; V gene: TRBV20-1
CDR3 protein: CASSVGQGPSYEQYF; CDR3 DNA: TGTGCCAGCAGCGTAGGACAGGGACCCTCCTACGAGCAGTACTTC; clone size: many; D gene: TRBD1; J gene: TRBJ2-7; V gene: TRBV9
CDR3 protein: CASSAGLAGVRDTQYF; CDR3 DNA: TGTGCCAGCAGCGCCGGACTAGCGGGAGTGAGAGATACGCAGTATTTT; clone size: NA; D gene: TRBD2; J gene: TRBJ2-3; V gene: TRBV7-2
CDR3 protein: CASSYRGLAGEQYF; CDR3 DNA: TGTGCCAGCAGCTATCGCGGACTAGCGGGCGAGCAGTACTTC; clone size: NA; D gene: TRBD2; J gene: TRBJ2-7; V gene: TRBV7-2
CDR3 protein: CASSFPGSGYTF; CDR3 DNA: TGTGCCAGCAGTTTCCCAGGGAGTGGCTACACCTTC; clone size: many; D gene: NA; J gene: TRBJ1-2; V gene: TRBV12-3/TRBV12-4
CDR3 protein: CASSVTGAFGQPQHF; CDR3 DNA: TGTGCCAGCAGTGTGACAGGGGCCTTCGGTCAGCCCCAGCATTTT; clone size: NA; D gene: TRBD1; J gene: TRBJ1-5; V gene: TRBV6-2/TRBV6-3
CDR3 protein: CSAESKGFGYTF; CDR3 DNA: TGCAGTGCCGAGAGTAAAGGTTTTGGCTACACCTTC; clone size: few; D gene: NA; J gene: TRBJ1-2; V gene: TRBV20-1
CDR3 protein: CASSWGTSGSGNEQFF; CDR3 DNA: TGCGCCAGCAGCTGGGGTACTAGCGGTAGCGGAAATGAGCAGTTCTTC; clone size: NA; D gene: TRBD2; J gene: TRBJ2-1; V gene: TRBV5-1
CDR3 protein: CAISESLPAGTDTGELFF; CDR3 DNA: TGTGCCATCAGTGAGTCGTTGCCAGCGGGGACCGACACCGGGGAGCTGTTTTTT; clone size: few; D gene: TRBD2; J gene: TRBJ2-2; V gene: TRBV10-3
CDR3 protein: CASSFMAGTGHEQYF; CDR3 DNA: TGCGCCAGCAGCTTTATGGCAGGGACAGGACACGAGCAGTACTTC; clone size: few; D gene: TRBD1; J gene: TRBJ2-7; V gene: TRBV5-1
CDR3 protein: CSATGQGGSNQPQHF; CDR3 DNA: TGCAGTGCTACCGGGCAGGGCGGCAGCAATCAGCCCCAGCATTTT; clone size: NA; D gene: NA; J gene: TRBJ1-5; V gene: TRBV20-1
CDR3 protein: CASSTDRSTSGSGHEQYF; CDR3 DNA: TGTGCCAGCAGTACGGACAGGAGTACTAGCGGGAGTGGGCACGAGCAGTACTTC; clone size: few; D gene: TRBD2; J gene: TRBJ2-7; V gene: TRBV6-2/TRBV6-3
CDR3 protein: CASSLKGGGETQYF; CDR3 DNA: TGTGCCAGCAGTTTAAAGGGAGGGGGGGAGACCCAGTACTTC; clone size: NA; D gene: NA; J gene: TRBJ2-5; V gene: TRBV12-3/TRBV12-4
CDR3 protein: CSARDGTGPYEQYF; CDR3 DNA: TGCAGTGCTAGAGACGGGACAGGGCCCTACGAGCAGTACTTC; clone size: NA; D gene: TRBD1; J gene: TRBJ2-7; V gene: TRBV20-1